This TCR beta chain was sequenced during a study of glioma-infiltrating T cells. This clonotype was observed once. The antigen is not known. Using RNA template, CDR3s of TCR alpha and beta were amplified with iRepertoire arm-PCR. Input was 100-400 ng of tissue mRNA or PBMC total RNA. TCRdb redid the calling of the multiplex PCR reads with MiXCR, one entry per CDR3 protein. This repertoire shows roughly 130,000 distinct CDR3 sequences, 24% found once; its top ten account for roughly a quarter. V dropped 2 bases and J dropped 3 bases, with 15 bases sitting between them. CDR3 size: 16 residues. The germline V gene has CDR1 KGHSH and CDR2 LQKENI. Findings of the study overall: Tissue-blood divergence was below expectation in non-neoplastic patients, above in gliomas. Tissue and blood shared very few CDR3 sequences.

The source is a human donor with low-grade glioma or glioblastoma, undergoing nonglioma brain surgery, or in good health (not recorded which). Source material: glioma tissue, nonneoplastic brain tissue, or PBMCs (not recorded which). The rearrangement joins TRBV18 to TRBJ2-3; a weak D match, TRBD2 (6 bases). CDR3 in amino acids: CASSPSPLAATDTQYF. Written as DNA, the CDR3 is TGTGCCAGCTCACCAAGTCCACTAGCAGCTACAGATACGCAGTATTTT.